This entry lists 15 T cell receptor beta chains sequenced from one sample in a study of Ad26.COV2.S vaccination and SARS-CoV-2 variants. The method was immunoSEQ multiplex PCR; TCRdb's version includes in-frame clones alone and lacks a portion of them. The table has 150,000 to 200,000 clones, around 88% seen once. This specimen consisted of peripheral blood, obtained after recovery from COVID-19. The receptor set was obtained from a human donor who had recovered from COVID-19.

CDR3 region: CASTWVRLQNQPQHF. The CDR3 region has the DNA TGTGCCAGCACCTGGGTTCGGCTACAAAATCAGCCCCAGCATTTT. The chain joins TRBV6-5 to TRBJ1-5; D is unclear. Germline V lookup: CDR1 MNHEY, CDR2 SVGAGI. The CDR3 is 15 residues long. With 7 bases removed from V and 4 bases from J, the gap between germline ends came to 17 bases.

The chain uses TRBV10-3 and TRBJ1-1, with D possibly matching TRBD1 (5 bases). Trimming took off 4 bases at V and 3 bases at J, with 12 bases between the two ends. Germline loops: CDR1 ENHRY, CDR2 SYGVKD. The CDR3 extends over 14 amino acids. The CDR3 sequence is CAISVGGRDTEAFF. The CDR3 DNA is TGTGCCATCAGTGTGGGGGGTCGGGACACTGAAGCTTTCTTT.

In DNA, the CDR3 is TGTGCCAGCAGCCGGGAGAATACGCAGTATTTT. Translated, it gives CASSRENTQYF. The rearrangement joins TRBV5-6 to TRBJ2-3; D perhaps matches TRBD2 (6 bases). Germline V gene sequence: CDR1 SGHDT, CDR2 YYEEEE. CDR3 size: 11 residues. Trimming removed 4 bases at V and 7 bases at J, with 7 bases between.

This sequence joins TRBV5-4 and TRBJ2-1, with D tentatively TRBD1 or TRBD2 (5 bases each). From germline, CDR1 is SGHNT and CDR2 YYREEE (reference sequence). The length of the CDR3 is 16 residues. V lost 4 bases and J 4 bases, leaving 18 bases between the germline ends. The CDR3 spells CASSLPRGAGYNEQFF. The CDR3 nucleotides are TGTGCCAGCAGCCTTCCTCGAGGGGCTGGGTACAATGAGCAGTTCTTC.

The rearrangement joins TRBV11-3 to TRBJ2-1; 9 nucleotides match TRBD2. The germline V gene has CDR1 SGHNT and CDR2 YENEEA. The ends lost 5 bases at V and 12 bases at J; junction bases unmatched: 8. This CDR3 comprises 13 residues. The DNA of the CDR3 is TGTGCCAGCAGCGCAGGACTAGCGAGCGGGCAGTTCTTC. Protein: CASSAGLASGQFF.

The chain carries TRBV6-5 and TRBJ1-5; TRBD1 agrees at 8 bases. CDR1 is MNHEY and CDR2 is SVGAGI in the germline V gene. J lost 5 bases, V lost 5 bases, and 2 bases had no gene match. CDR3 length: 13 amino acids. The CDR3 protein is CASSLDRDQPQHF. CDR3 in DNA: TGTGCCAGCAGTCTGGACAGGGATCAGCCCCAGCATTTT.

CDR3 region: CASSVVPPGLAGTYEQYF. The CDR3 bases are TGCGCCAGCAGCGTTGTCCCCCCCGGGCTAGCGGGAACCTACGAGCAGTACTTC. V gene TRBV5-1 combines with J gene TRBJ2-7, with 9 bases lining up with TRBD2. This CDR3 is built from 18 residues. V lost 4 bases to trimming and J lost 2 bases; unmatched junction nucleotides: 16. The germline CDR1 and CDR2 sequences are SGHRS and YFSETQ.

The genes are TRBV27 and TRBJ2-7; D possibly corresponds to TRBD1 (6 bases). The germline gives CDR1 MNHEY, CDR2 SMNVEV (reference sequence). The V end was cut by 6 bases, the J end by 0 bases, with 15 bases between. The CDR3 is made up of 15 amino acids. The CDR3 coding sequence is TGTGCCAGCAGACGAAGACAGGACCCCTCCTACGAGCAGTACTTC. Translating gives CASRRRQDPSYEQYF.

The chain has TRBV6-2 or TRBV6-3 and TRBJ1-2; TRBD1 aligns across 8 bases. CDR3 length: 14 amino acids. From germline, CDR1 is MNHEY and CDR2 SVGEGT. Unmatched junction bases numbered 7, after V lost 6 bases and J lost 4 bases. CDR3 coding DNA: TGTGCCAGCAGCCTAGGACAGGGACCCTATGGCTACACCTTC. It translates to CASSLGQGPYGYTF.

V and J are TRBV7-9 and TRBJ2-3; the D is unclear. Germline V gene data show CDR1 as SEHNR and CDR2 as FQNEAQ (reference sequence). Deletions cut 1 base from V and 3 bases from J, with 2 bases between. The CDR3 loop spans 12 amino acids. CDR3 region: CASSLETDTQYF. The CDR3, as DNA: TGTGCCAGCAGCTTAGAGACAGATACGCAGTATTTT.

CDR3 nucleotides: TGCGCCAGCAGCTTTTTCGGGTCTGGGACAACTAAAGCAGATACGCAGTATTTT. Translating it yields CASSFFGSGTTKADTQYF. This chain uses TRBV5-1 with TRBJ2-3; tentatively, D is TRBD1 (6 bases). Germline V CDR1 and CDR2: SGHRS, YFSETQ. This CDR3 is 18 amino acids long. Trimming cost V 2 bases and J 4 bases, with 23 bases left between them.

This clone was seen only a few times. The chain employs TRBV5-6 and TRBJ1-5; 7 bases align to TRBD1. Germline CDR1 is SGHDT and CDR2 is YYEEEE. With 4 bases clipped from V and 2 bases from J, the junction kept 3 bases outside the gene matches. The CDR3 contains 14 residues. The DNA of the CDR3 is TGTGCCAGCAGCCGGGGACAGCGCAATCAGCCCCAGCATTTT. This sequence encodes CASSRGQRNQPQHF.

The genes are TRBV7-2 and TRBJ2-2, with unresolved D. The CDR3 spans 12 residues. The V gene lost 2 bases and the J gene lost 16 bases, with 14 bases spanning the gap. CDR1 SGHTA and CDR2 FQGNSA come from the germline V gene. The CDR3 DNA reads TGTGCCAGCAGCTTATTAACACCGGGCGGGTTTTTT. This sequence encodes CASSLLTPGGFF.

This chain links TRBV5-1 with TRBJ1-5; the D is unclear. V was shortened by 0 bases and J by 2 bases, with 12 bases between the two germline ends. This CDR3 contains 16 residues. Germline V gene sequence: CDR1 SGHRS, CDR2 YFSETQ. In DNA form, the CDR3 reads TGCGCCAGCAGCTTGGAGCCCGGACGGGGCAATCAGCCCCAGCATTTT. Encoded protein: CASSLEPGRGNQPQHF.

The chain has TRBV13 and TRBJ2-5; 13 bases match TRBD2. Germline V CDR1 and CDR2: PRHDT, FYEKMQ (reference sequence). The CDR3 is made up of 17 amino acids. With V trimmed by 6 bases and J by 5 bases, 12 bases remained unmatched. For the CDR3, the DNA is TGTGCCAGCAGTCGGACTAGCGGGAGAGTTTTCGGGGAGACCCAGTACTTC. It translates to CASSRTSGRVFGETQYF.